This entry lists 31 T cell receptor beta chains sequenced from one sample in a study of blood T cell repertoires in COVID-19. TCRdb keeps only in-frame clones here, not all; method: immunoSEQ multiplex PCR. This sample has roughly 68,000 clones, with just over 85% found just once. Sequenced input: peripheral blood. The receptors derive from a woman aged 55-69 years with COVID-19, enrolled during active disease.

This rearrangement joins TRBV27 to TRBJ2-1; 10 bases map to TRBD2. The CDR3 is made up of 16 amino acids. Germline loops: CDR1 MNHEY, CDR2 SMNVEV (reference sequence). Trimming cost V 3 bases and J 2 bases; bases outside gene matches: 4. The CDR3 region is CASSLGLAQAYNEQFF. DNA of the CDR3: TGTGCCAGCAGTTTGGGACTAGCGCAAGCCTACAATGAGCAGTTCTTC.

The CDR3 protein is CASSSLGQVESKNIQYF. The CDR3 coding sequence is TGTGCCAGCAGTTCCCTGGGACAGGTTGAATCCAAAAACATTCAGTACTTC. J is TRBJ2-4 and V is TRBV28; 8 bases fit TRBD1. The CDR3 runs to 17 residues. CDR1 is MDHEN and CDR2 is SYDVKM in the germline V gene. The V segment lost 4 bases and the J segment 2 bases; nucleotides outside the gene matches: 10.

This clone is medium-sized (0.01 to 0.1%). The chain recombines TRBV11-3 with TRBJ2-1; no clear D. V was cut by 5 bases and J by 6 bases, with 8 bases left in between. This CDR3 region has 12 residues. CDR1 is SGHNT, CDR2 YENEEA, per germline. The CDR3 loop is CASSPWSNEQFF. The CDR3 DNA is TGTGCCAGCAGCCCGTGGAGCAATGAGCAGTTCTTC.

V and J are TRBV27 and TRBJ2-7; D unclear. Germline loops: CDR1 MNHEY, CDR2 SMNVEV (reference sequence). The CDR3 runs 15 residues. The V gene lost 0 bases and the J gene lost 5 bases, with 14 bases spanning the gap. The CDR3 is CASSLSLALQDEQYF. DNA of the CDR3: TGTGCCAGCAGTTTATCCCTTGCCCTTCAGGACGAGCAGTACTTC.

V and J are TRBV5-4 and TRBJ2-1, with D unresolved. Germline values: CDR1 SGHNT, CDR2 YYREEE (reference sequence). V was shortened by 0 bases and J by 8 bases, with 9 bases between the two germline ends. The CDR3 spans 13 residues. The CDR3 bases are TGTGCCAGCAGCTTGGAACTAATCGATGAGCAGTTCTTC. It encodes CASSLELIDEQFF.

This rearrangement joins TRBV4-3 to TRBJ1-2; 8 nucleotides match TRBD1. V was clipped by 0 bases and J by 9 bases; unmatched bases: 9. Germline values: CDR1 LGHNA, CDR2 YSLEER. The CDR3 is 15 amino acids. The CDR3 region has the DNA TGCGCCAGCAGCCAAGATCTAGGCACAGGGGGGAGCTACACCTTC. It yields the protein CASSQDLGTGGSYTF.

The chain has TRBV7-2 and TRBJ2-5; TRBD2 aligns across 12 bases. The CDR3 length is 15 residues. V lost 5 bases to trimming and J lost 5 bases; unmatched junction nucleotides: 6. CDR1 is SGHTA, CDR2 FQGNSA, per germline. The CDR3 nucleotides read TGTGCCAGCAGCCCCGAAGGGACTAGCGGGGAGACCCAGTACTTC. Its translation: CASSPEGTSGETQYF.

The J gene is TRBJ1-2, the V gene TRBV24-1; D unclear. Germline loops: CDR1 KGHDR, CDR2 SFDVKD. V was clipped by 12 bases and J by 8 bases, with 15 bases between them. This CDR3 region has 11 residues. The CDR3 region has the DNA TGTGCCGCCGGATACTCGGGAGGCTACACCTTC. The encoded protein is CAAGYSGGYTF.

V is TRBV7-9 and J is TRBJ1-1, with 7 bases matching TRBD1. Germline V gives CDR1 SEHNR, CDR2 FQNEAQ (reference sequence). The CDR3 contains 13 residues. V was pared by 0 bases and J by 7 bases, with 2 bases of the junction left unmatched. The CDR3 protein is CASSLAGTDEAFF. The CDR3, as DNA: TGTGCCAGCAGCTTAGCCGGGACAGATGAAGCTTTCTTT.

The chain couples TRBV29-1 to TRBJ1-6; D ambiguous. CDR3 size: 13 residues. V was shortened by 5 bases and J by 6 bases, with 11 bases between the two germline ends. CDR1 is SQVTM and CDR2 is ANQGSEA in the germline V gene. The chain's CDR3 is CSVSLDSNSPLHF. The DNA of the CDR3 is TGCAGCGTTTCCTTGGACTCTAATTCACCCCTCCACTTT.

This sequence joins TRBV5-6 and TRBJ1-5, with D tentatively TRBD1 (5 bases). Germline CDR1 SGHDT, CDR2 YYEEEE. The V and J ends lost 1 base and 5 bases respectively, with 13 bases between them. The CDR3 contains 15 residues. The CDR3: CASSLRGREDQPQHF. The DNA of the CDR3 is TGTGCCAGCAGCTTGAGGGGCAGGGAGGATCAGCCCCAGCATTTT.

The chain uses TRBV4-1 and TRBJ1-5, with D possibly TRBD1 on 6 matching bases. V was pared by 0 bases and J by 5 bases, with 11 bases between. The length of the CDR3 is 15 residues. CDR1 MGHRA and CDR2 YSYEKL come from the germline V gene. CDR3 loop: CASSQDPTGYQPQHF. In nucleotides, the CDR3 is TGCGCCAGCAGCCAAGATCCCACAGGGTATCAGCCCCAGCATTTT.

The genes are TRBV7-2 and TRBJ2-1; 9 bases fit TRBD1. Germline loops: CDR1 SGHTA, CDR2 FQGNSA. V shed 4 bases, J shed 4 bases, and the junction held 5 bases outside the gene matches. The CDR3 runs 15 residues. CDR3 loop: CASSYDRGSYNEQFF. The CDR3 DNA is TGTGCCAGCAGCTACGACAGGGGGAGTTACAATGAGCAGTTCTTC.

The rearrangement links TRBV14 to TRBJ1-1; D possibly corresponds to TRBD1 (5 bases). Trimming stripped 4 bases from V and 6 bases from J, with 18 bases between. This CDR3 is built from 15 residues. Per germline, CDR1 SGHDN and CDR2 FVKESK. The CDR3 bases are TGTGCCAGCAGCCCCAGGATAACCAAACAGGCTGAAGCTTTCTTT. This translates into CASSPRITKQAEAFF. Full variable domain (rest looked up from reference TRBV14 and TRBJ1-1): EAGVTQFPSHSVIEKGQTVTLRCDPISGHDNLYWYRRVMGKEIKFLLHFVKESKQDESGMPNNRFLAERTGGTYSTLKVQPAELEDSGVYFCASSPRITKQAEAFFGQGTRLTVV.

The CDR3 loop reads CASSAIERSGELFF. The CDR3 DNA sequence: TGTGCCAGCTCGGCGATAGAGAGGTCCGGGGAGCTGTTTTTT. The V gene is TRBV6-4, the J gene TRBJ2-2; D ambiguous. Germline CDR1 and CDR2: MRHNA and SNTAGT. The CDR3 spans 14 residues. Trimming pared 8 bases from V and 6 bases from J, leaving 16 bases between.

V and J are TRBV4-2 and TRBJ1-2, with D perhaps matching TRBD1 (6 bases). This CDR3 is 13 amino acids long. The germline gives CDR1 LGHNA, CDR2 YNFKEQ. The ends were cut back, 1 base at V and 6 bases at J, with 9 bases in the middle. In DNA, the CDR3 is TGTGCCAGCAGCCAAGGGACAGTCAATGGCTACACCTTC. It specifies CASSQGTVNGYTF.

The V and J genes are TRBV7-9 and TRBJ1-1, with D possibly matching TRBD1 (6 bases). Germline-derived CDR1 and CDR2 are SEHNR and FQNEAQ (reference sequence). There are 16 residues in the CDR3. V lost 4 bases, J lost 3 bases, and 18 bases lay in between. In DNA form, the CDR3 reads TGTGCCAGCAGCTCGCCGATACAGGGAAGGGACACTGAAGCTTTCTTT. Encoded protein: CASSSPIQGRDTEAFF.

The chain's CDR3 is CASSPQRTGGTEAFF. CDR3 nucleotide sequence: TGTGCCAGCAGCCCCCAGAGGACAGGAGGAACTGAAGCTTTCTTT. The chain combines TRBV28 with TRBJ1-1; 7 bases are a match to TRBD1. The germline gives CDR1 MDHEN, CDR2 SYDVKM. The CDR3 has 15 amino acids. Germline trimming cut 6 bases from V and 5 bases from J; bases unmatched to any gene: 12.

This clone was observed once. DNA of the CDR3: TGCAGTGCAGGACAAGGAGGCTACACCTTC. Encoded protein: CSAGQGGYTF. V gene TRBV20-1 combines with J gene TRBJ1-2, with a tentative D call TRBD1 (5 bases). V lost 6 bases and J 8 bases, leaving 10 bases between the germline ends. The CDR3 has 10 amino acids. Germline V gene lookup returns CDR1 DFQATT and CDR2 SNEGSKA (reference sequence).

The rearrangement uses TRBV6-5 and TRBJ2-7, with D maybe TRBD2 (6 bases). V shed 10 bases and J shed 2 bases, with 15 bases lying between them. Germline loops: CDR1 MNHEY, CDR2 SVGAGI. The CDR3 is 13 amino acids. Here the CDR3 DNA reads TGTGCCACCAAGTGGAGGGAGGCCTACGAGCAGTACTTC. Residues: CATKWREAYEQYF.

The chain is built from TRBV7-2 and TRBJ1-2; 8 bases map to TRBD1. Germline V lookup: CDR1 SGHTA, CDR2 FQGNSA. The CDR3 totals 12 residues. J lost 7 bases, V lost 5 bases, and 3 bases had no gene match. CDR3 sequence reads: CASSLDRAGYTF. The CDR3 DNA is TGTGCCAGCAGCCTGGACAGGGCTGGCTACACCTTC.

Only one count was recorded for this clone. V gene TRBV29-1 combines with J gene TRBJ1-3, with D unresolved. The CDR3 extends over 13 amino acids. Germline V gives CDR1 SQVTM, CDR2 ANQGSEA. The V gene lost 1 base and the J gene lost 4 bases, with 8 bases spanning the gap. This chain's CDR3 is CSVEGAPGNTIYF. In nucleotides, the CDR3 is TGCAGCGTTGAAGGGGCGCCCGGAAACACCATATATTTT.

There are a few counts of this clone. The gene calls are TRBV5-8 and TRBJ2-2; 13 bases match TRBD2. After removal of 2 bases from V and 5 bases from J, the junction contained 3 bases not matched to a gene. The germline gives CDR1 SGHTS, CDR2 YDEGEE. The CDR3 extends over 16 amino acids. CDR3 bases: TGTGCCAGCAGCTTAGGGACTAGCGGGACAACCGGGGAGCTGTTTTTT. Its protein product is CASSLGTSGTTGELFF.

This clone appeared a single time. CDR3 coding DNA: TGTGCCTGCAACAGGGTCGGCGGGGAGCTGTTTTTT. This codes for CACNRVGGELFF. The chain joins TRBV30 to TRBJ2-2; D is perhaps TRBD1 (6 bases). The CDR3 is 12 residues long. Germline V CDR1 and CDR2: GTSNPN, SVGIG (reference sequence). V was cut by 6 bases and J by 7 bases, with 12 bases left in between.

V is TRBV27 and J is TRBJ2-3; 15 bases are a match to TRBD2. The V gene's germline CDR1 is MNHEY and CDR2 SMNVEV (reference sequence). This CDR3 has 18 residues. V gave up 3 bases and J gave up 6 bases; unmatched junction bases: 10. CDR3 in amino acids: CASSFGLAGGPENDTQYF. In DNA, the CDR3 is TGTGCCAGCAGTTTCGGACTAGCGGGAGGGCCAGAAAATGATACGCAGTATTTT.

The chain couples TRBV19 to TRBJ1-4; TRBD1 is a possible D gene (6 bases). V was clipped by 3 bases and J by 8 bases, with 13 bases between them. The CDR3 contains 14 residues. Per germline, CDR1 LNHDA and CDR2 SQIVND (reference sequence). The CDR3 is CASSILDRGEKLFF. The DNA for the CDR3 is TGTGCCAGTAGTATTCTGGACAGAGGGGAAAAACTGTTTTTT.

The chain combines TRBV18 with TRBJ1-1, with 8 nucleotides matching TRBD1. The CDR3 is 14 residues long. Germline CDR1 and CDR2: KGHSH and LQKENI. With 2 bases clipped from V and 6 bases from J, the junction kept 5 bases outside the gene matches. CDR3: CASSPTGGEAEAFF. The CDR3 DNA follows: TGTGCCAGCTCACCAACAGGGGGTGAAGCTGAAGCTTTCTTT.

This clone came up a few times. The CDR3 loop is CASSPGHGREEQFF. The CDR3 nucleotides read TGCGCCAGCAGCCCGGGACATGGAAGGGAGGAGCAGTTCTTC. The V gene is TRBV5-1, the J gene TRBJ2-1, with D possibly TRBD1 on 6 matching bases. V was shortened by 4 bases and J by 10 bases, with 18 bases between the two germline ends. Per germline, CDR1 SGHRS and CDR2 YFSETQ. The CDR3 spans 14 residues.

The chain employs TRBV30 and TRBJ1-1; no clear D. V gave up 0 bases and J gave up 2 bases, with 7 bases separating them. Germline assignment: CDR1 GTSNPN and CDR2 SVGIG (reference sequence). The CDR3 sequence is 13 residues long. The CDR3 DNA follows: TGTGCCTGGAGTGTGGGGAGCAACACTGAAGCTTTCTTT. Its translation is CAWSVGSNTEAFF. The whole variable domain, filled in from reference TRBV30 and TRBJ1-1, reads SQTIHQWPATLVQPVGSPLSLECTVEGTSNPNLYWYRQAAGRGLQLLFYSVGIGQISSEVPQNLSASRPQDRQFILSSKKLLLSDSGFYLCAWSVGSNTEAFFGQGTRLTVV.

The rearrangement links TRBV7-2 to TRBJ2-2, with 10 bases aligning to TRBD2. This CDR3 spans 16 amino acids. V lost 3 bases and J lost 5; bases outside the gene matches: 6. CDR1 is SGHTA, CDR2 FQGNSA, per germline. The CDR3 DNA sequence: TGTGCCAGCAGCTTTTTTAGCGGGGGGCGAACCGGGGAGCTGTTTTTT. This encodes CASSFFSGGRTGELFF.

In this sample, this clone turned up a few times. The chain links TRBV5-5 to TRBJ1-1, with D possibly matching TRBD1 (5 bases). Germline CDR1 SGHKS, CDR2 YYEKEE (reference sequence). The CDR3 sequence is 15 residues long. V dropped 0 bases and J dropped 1 base, with 10 bases sitting between them. For the CDR3, the DNA is TGTGCCAGCAGCTTGGACCCAGGGCCGAACACTGAAGCTTTCTTT. Translating it yields CASSLDPGPNTEAFF.